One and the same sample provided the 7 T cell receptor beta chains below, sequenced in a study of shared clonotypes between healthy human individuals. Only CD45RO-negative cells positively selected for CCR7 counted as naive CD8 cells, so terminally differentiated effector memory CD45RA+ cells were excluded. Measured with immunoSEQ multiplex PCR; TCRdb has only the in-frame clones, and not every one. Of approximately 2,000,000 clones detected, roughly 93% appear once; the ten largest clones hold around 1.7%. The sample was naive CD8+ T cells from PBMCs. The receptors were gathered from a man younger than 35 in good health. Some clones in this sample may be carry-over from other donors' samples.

The CDR3 nucleotides are TGTGCCAGCAGCTCCCTTCAGGAGGGTGGCTACGAGCAGTACTTC. It translates to CASSSLQEGGYEQYF. The chain links TRBV13 to TRBJ2-7, with D tentatively TRBD2 (6 bases). Trimming removed 4 bases from V and 3 bases from J, with 16 bases in between. This CDR3 has 15 amino acids. Germline values: CDR1 PRHDT, CDR2 FYEKMQ (reference sequence).

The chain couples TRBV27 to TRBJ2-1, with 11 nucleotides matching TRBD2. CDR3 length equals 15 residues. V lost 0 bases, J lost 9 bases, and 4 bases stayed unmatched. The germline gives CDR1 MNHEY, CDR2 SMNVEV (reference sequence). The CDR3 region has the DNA TGTGCCAGCAGTTTATCCCCGCTAGCGGGAGGTGAGCAGTTCTTC. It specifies CASSLSPLAGGEQFF.

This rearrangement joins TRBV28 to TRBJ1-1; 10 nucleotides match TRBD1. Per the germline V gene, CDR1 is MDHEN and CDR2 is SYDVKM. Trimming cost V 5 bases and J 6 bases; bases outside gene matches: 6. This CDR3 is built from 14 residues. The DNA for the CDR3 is TGTGCCAGCAGTGCCCCGGACAGGGGGGCTGAAGCTTTCTTT. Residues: CASSAPDRGAEAFF.

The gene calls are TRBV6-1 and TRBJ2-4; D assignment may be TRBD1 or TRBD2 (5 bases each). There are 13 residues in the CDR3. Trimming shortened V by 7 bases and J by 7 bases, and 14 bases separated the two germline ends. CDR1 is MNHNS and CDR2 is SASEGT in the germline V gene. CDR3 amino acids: CASTLRDGNIQYF. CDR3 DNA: TGTGCCAGCACCCTCAGGGACGGTAACATTCAGTACTTC.

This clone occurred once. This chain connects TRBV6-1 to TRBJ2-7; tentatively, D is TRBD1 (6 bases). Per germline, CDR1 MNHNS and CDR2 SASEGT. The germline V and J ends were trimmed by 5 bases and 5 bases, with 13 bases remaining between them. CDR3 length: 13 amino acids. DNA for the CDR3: TGTGCCAGCAGTCCTGGGGGCAGGAACGAGCAGTACTTC. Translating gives CASSPGGRNEQYF.

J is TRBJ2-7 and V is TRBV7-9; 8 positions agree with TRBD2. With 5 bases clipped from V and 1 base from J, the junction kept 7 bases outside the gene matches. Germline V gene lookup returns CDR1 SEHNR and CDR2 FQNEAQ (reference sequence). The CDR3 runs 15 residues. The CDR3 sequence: CASSDREGGSYEQYF. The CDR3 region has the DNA TGTGCCAGCAGCGACCGGGAGGGTGGGTCCTACGAGCAGTACTTC.

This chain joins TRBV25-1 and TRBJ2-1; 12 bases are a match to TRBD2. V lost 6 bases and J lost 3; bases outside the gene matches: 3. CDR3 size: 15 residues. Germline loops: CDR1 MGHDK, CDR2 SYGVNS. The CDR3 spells CASRASGRVYNEQFF. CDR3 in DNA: TGTGCCAGCAGGGCTAGCGGGAGGGTCTACAATGAGCAGTTCTTC.